This entry is about one T cell receptor beta chain. The record originates from a study of blood T cell repertoires in COVID-19. Libraries were prepared by immunoSEQ multiplex PCR; TCRdb keeps only in-frame clonotypes and omits some of them. This sample has some 300,000 clones, with about 87% found just once. The CDR3 sequence is 13 residues long. The ends were cut back, 6 bases at V and 5 bases at J, with 13 bases in the middle. Germline CDR1 MNHEY, CDR2 SMNVEV (reference sequence). The sequenced material came from peripheral blood. This receptor was obtained from a man in his 70s with acute or convalescent COVID-19. The genes are TRBV27 and TRBJ1-1; tentatively, D is TRBD1 (5 bases). The CDR3, as DNA: TGTGCCAGCAGCTGGGGGGGGAAGACTGAAGCTTTCTTT. Translation: CASSWGGKTEAFF.